This TCR beta chain comes out of a study of metastatic and nonmetastatic thyroid tumors. Overall study context: Thyroid patients, malignant and benign, had repertoires compared across blood and tumor or nodule tissue. Study observations and caveats: When malignant thyroid tumors were compared with benign nodules, TCR beta diversity was reportedly significantly higher in the malignant tumors. This held in both blood and tumor samples.

Thyroid surgery took place with no prior treatment in any patient. This clone was counted ten times or more. As yet, its antigen is unknown. Different DNA sequences within this sample yield the same CDR3. The V and J ends lost 1 base and 7 bases respectively, with 5 bases between them. This CDR3 is built from 11 residues. Germline-derived CDR1 and CDR2 are LNHDA and SQIVND (reference sequence). Authors' data handling: Variation in CDR3 across clinicopathological groups served as the basis for constructing a distant-metastasis classifier in papillary thyroid cancer. Using MiXCR, TCRdb re-called clones from the PCR reads. TCRdb's processing, not the authors' own work, is the source of the V and J calls. The sample records 15,000 to 20,000 clones, around 33% being singletons.

The sequence came from a male donor with papillary thyroid cancer or a benign thyroid nodule (not recorded which). Some clones in this sample may be carry-over from other donors' samples. The sample taken for sequencing was tumor tissue. The chain employs TRBV19 and TRBJ2-7; D is ambiguous. CDR3 sequence (DNA): TGTGCCAGTAGTATAGGTGGGGAGCAGTACTTC. Translated, it gives CASSIGGEQYF.